Listed below are T cell receptor beta chains from one sample, sequenced in a study of blood T cell repertoires in COVID-19. Sequenced by immunoSEQ multiplex PCR; TCRdb stores in-frame clones only, minus some. The profile shows 200,000 to 250,000 clones, roughly 86% of them singletons. Material: peripheral blood. The receptors stem from a woman aged 55 to 70 who had recovered from COVID-19. Both conserved end residues are part of each CDR3.

j_call	v_call	cdr3_aa
TRBJ2-2	TRBV21-1	CASSKARDSPGLAGVTTGELFF
TRBJ1-2	TRBV6-5	CASIKGDSGTYGYTF
TRBJ1-2	TRBV5-8	CASSSDRALRYTF
TRBJ2-2	TRBV5-5	CASSFESGELFF
TRBJ2-3	TRBV19	CASSISVSPLSTDTQYF
TRBJ1-2	TRBV28	CASRLPYGYTF
TRBJ1-6	TRBV4-3	CASSQDTGAVALLHF
TRBJ2-7	TRBV9	CASSMTEGQGWREQYF
TRBJ1-2	TRBV9	CASSMGQVNYGYTF
TRBJ2-2	TRBV24-1	CATSDPGGGPYLVGELFF
TRBJ2-3	TRBV24-1	CATRNSGGTDTQYF
TRBJ1-5	TRBV7-2	CASSLGVVAAQPQHF
TRBJ1-5	TRBV28	CASSLVRVGQPQHF
TRBJ2-5	TRBV29-1	CSVEDPTVIFQETQYF
TRBJ2-7	TRBV19	CASSSWDRGYEQYF
TRBJ1-1	TRBV4-3	CASSQDGTVNTEAFF
TRBJ2-7	TRBV5-1	CASSLAGGALYEQYF
TRBJ1-5	TRBV2	CASSALTLTSQPQHF
TRBJ1-2	TRBV18	CASSRQGAQGYTF
TRBJ1-1	TRBV27	CASTRTGGTEAFF
TRBJ2-5	TRBV6-5	CASRWTSGEETQYF
TRBJ2-2	TRBV6-5	CASRGGQVTGELFF
TRBJ1-4	TRBV6-2/TRBV6-3	CASSYSGGGNEKLFF
TRBJ1-2	TRBV9	CASSVNQGNYGYTF
TRBJ1-1	TRBV28	CASKTGANTEAFF
TRBJ2-3	TRBV7-8	CASSSYIAGETDTQYF
TRBJ1-3	TRBV2	CARSTGNTIYF
TRBJ1-2	TRBV3-1/TRBV3-2	CASGGAYYGYTF
TRBJ2-3	TRBV5-1	CASSFGDRETDTQYF
TRBJ2-3	TRBV5-1	CASTRPQEGDTQYF
TRBJ2-3	TRBV7-6	CASSMTSGGYTQYF
TRBJ1-1	TRBV5-1	CASKMTGGSYTEAFF
TRBJ2-1	TRBV7-3	CASSKGQGGYNEQFF
TRBJ1-1	TRBV9	CASSRVQGTEAFF
TRBJ1-4	TRBV27	CASSSRFQAVNEKLFF
TRBJ1-2	TRBV7-2	CASSFGTGGFYGYTF
TRBJ2-6	TRBV23-1	CASSQSRVWGANVLTF
TRBJ1-1	TRBV2	CASRRTGAGTEAFF
TRBJ1-6	TRBV11-3	CASSLGTGGTPLHF
TRBJ1-2	TRBV28	CASAIERGRGLGYTF
TRBJ1-1	TRBV12-1	CASSCQVNTEAFF
TRBJ2-3	TRBV9	CASSASGGAADTQYF
TRBJ2-7	TRBV28	CASSSFGGARIYEQYF
TRBJ1-1	TRBV5-1	CASSLTGMGNTEAFF
TRBJ2-1	TRBV19	CASSIDGGLAAYNEQFF
TRBJ1-1	TRBV28	CASSPSPGQGASEAFF
TRBJ2-1	TRBV28	CASTTSGGPHEQFF
TRBJ1-1	TRBV21-1	CASSNRRRLNTEAFF
TRBJ1-1	TRBV29-1	CSAAGNEAFF
TRBJ1-2	TRBV20-1	CSARVPAGYTF
TRBJ2-2	TRBV5-1	CASSPTLRGNAGELFF
TRBJ1-1	TRBV2	CASSDQGGNTEAFF
TRBJ2-7	TRBV19	CASSPYRQLYEQYF
TRBJ2-7	TRBV9	CASSVGPRPGYEQYF
TRBJ2-5	TRBV11-3	CASSPGLAGQETQYF
TRBJ1-4	TRBV9	CASSVTTGEYEKLFF
TRBJ1-5	TRBV4-2	CASSPRGENNQPQHF